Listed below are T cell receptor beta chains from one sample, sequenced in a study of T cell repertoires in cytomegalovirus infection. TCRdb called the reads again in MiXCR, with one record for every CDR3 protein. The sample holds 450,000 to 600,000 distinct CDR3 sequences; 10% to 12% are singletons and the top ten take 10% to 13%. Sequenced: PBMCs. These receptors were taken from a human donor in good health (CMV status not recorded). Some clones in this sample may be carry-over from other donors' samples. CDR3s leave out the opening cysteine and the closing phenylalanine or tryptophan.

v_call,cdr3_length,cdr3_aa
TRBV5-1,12,ASSAQTGDSPLH
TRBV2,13,ASSPSRVGGETQY
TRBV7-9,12,ASSFTGGGNEQF
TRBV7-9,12,ASSPGTATYGYT
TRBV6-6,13,ASSYSAVGDSPLH
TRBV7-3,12,ASSPIASQNEQF
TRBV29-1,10,SVAQRNTEAF
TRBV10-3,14,AISEGLGTGRSPLH
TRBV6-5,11,ASSYAEGTEAF
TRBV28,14,ASSLFDGDAAFEAF
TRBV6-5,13,ASSPTPAANTEAF
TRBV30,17,AWSSGPRGVASSYNEQF
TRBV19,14,ASSITGGGNYYEQY
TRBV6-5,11,ASSPRRGDEAF
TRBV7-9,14,ASSPGQGRSSYEQY
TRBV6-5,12,ASMGGRNYNEQF
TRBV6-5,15,ASSSLGTGGNTGELF
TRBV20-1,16,SARDRTSGEPNTGELF
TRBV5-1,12,ASSSTGGSDGYT
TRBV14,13,ASSQVVGGPYGYT
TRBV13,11,ASSLENNDEQY
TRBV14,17,ASSQARRAGADSYNEQF
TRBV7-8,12,ASSPAGVGETQY
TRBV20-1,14,SARSPRAGDTDTQY
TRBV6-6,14,ASSQDLAGETDTQY
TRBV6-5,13,ASSYLALRAYEQY
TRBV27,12,ASSQGQGFRPLF
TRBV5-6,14,ASSCVQEYSNQPQH
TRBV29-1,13,SVPGTSGSRDTQY
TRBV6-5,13,ASSDPGQGAFEQY
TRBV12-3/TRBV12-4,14,ASSSPGLAGQETQY
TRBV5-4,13,ASSLAKTAGAEAF
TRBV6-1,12,ASSQRQGSHEQY
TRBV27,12,ASSGGSPYNEQF
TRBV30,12,AWRGAGGHNEQF
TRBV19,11,ASSPERGDEQF
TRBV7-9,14,ASSPYQGLSYNEQF
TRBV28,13,ASSRSGRTFYEQY
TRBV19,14,ASSIGASGHYNEQF
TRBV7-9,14,ASSLRGYWGREKLF
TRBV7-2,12,ASSPMTGNTEAF
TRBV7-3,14,ASSFSTSARTGELF